These 29 T cell receptor beta chains share one sample of origin, sequenced in a study of post-analysis software for immune sequencing data. Study results and limitations: Included in a set of about 5 TRBV segments more frequent in patients than controls were TRBV5-6, TRBV5-1 and TRBV20-1.

TCR beta cDNA libraries had unique molecular identifiers. TCRdb redid the calling of the PCR reads with MiXCR, one entry per CDR3 protein. The table shows 700,000 to 800,000 distinct CDR3 sequences, with 30% occurring only once. These TCRs' antigens remain unknown. Sample: blood. The receptors shown here come from a girl aged 10 to 17 with multiple sclerosis.

This clonotype has a handful of counts. The chain joins TRBV28 to TRBJ2-7, with D tentatively TRBD1 (5 bases). V gave up 3 bases and J gave up 2 bases, with 11 bases separating them. The CDR3 loop spans 14 amino acids. Germline values: CDR1 MDHEN, CDR2 SYDVKM. The CDR3 spells CASSFVTETYEQYF. The DNA of the CDR3 is TGTGCCAGCAGTTTTGTGACAGAAACCTACGAGCAGTACTTC.

This clonotype has just a few counts. The V call is TRBV4-3, the J call TRBJ1-4, with 9 bases matching TRBD1. The CDR3 covers 14 residues. The germline V gene has CDR1 LGHNA and CDR2 YSLEER. Unmatched junction bases numbered 3, after V lost 4 bases and J lost 6 bases. The CDR3 spells CASSPGTGYEKLFF. The DNA for the CDR3 is TGCGCCAGCAGCCCGGGGACAGGGTATGAAAAACTGTTTTTT.

This clonotype was seen a few times. As DNA, the CDR3 is TGTGCCAGCAGCCAAGATCCCACAGTTCGTGAAAAACTGTTTTTT. Its protein product is CASSQDPTVREKLFF. The V gene is TRBV3-1, the J gene TRBJ1-4; unclear D gene. V was pared by 0 bases and J by 7 bases, with 12 bases between. Germline-derived CDR1 and CDR2 are LGHDT and YNNKEL (reference sequence). This CDR3 contains 15 residues.

The CDR3 is CATRQGGHEQFF. In nucleotides, the CDR3 is TGTGCCACGAGACAGGGTGGACATGAGCAGTTCTTC. This sequence joins TRBV27 and TRBJ2-1; 7 bases are a match to TRBD1. V shed 10 bases, J shed 8 bases, and the junction held 8 bases outside the gene matches. CDR1 is MNHEY, CDR2 SMNVEV, per germline (reference sequence). The CDR3 has 12 residues.

The chain uses TRBV27 and TRBJ1-2; D is ambiguous. CDR3 length: 12 residues. V lost 10 bases to trimming and J lost 2 bases, with 11 bases between them. Germline-derived CDR1 and CDR2 are MNHEY and SMNVEV (reference sequence). The CDR3 spells CATYQWNYGYTF. The DNA of the CDR3 is TGTGCCACCTACCAGTGGAACTATGGCTACACCTTC.

For this clonotype: This may be a read error: a much more frequent sequence differs by one nucleotide. The chain recombines TRBV7-2 with TRBJ2-1, with 8 bases identical to TRBD2. V was pared by 5 bases and J by 7 bases, with 10 bases of the junction left unmatched. Germline V gene data show CDR1 as SGHTA and CDR2 as FQGNSA. There are 15 residues in the CDR3. For the CDR3, the DNA is TGTGCCAGCAGCCTGGGACTAGTGGGACCGAATGAGCAGTTCTTC. Protein: CASSLGLVGPNEQFF.

The chain has TRBV3-1 and TRBJ1-1; maybe TRBD1 (5 bases). In germline, CDR1 is LGHDT, CDR2 YNNKEL (reference sequence). This CDR3 is built from 18 residues. V lost 6 bases, J lost 1 base, and 24 bases lay in between. This chain's CDR3 is CASSPIVGPPRENTEAFF. CDR3 in DNA: TGTGCCAGCAGTCCCATTGTGGGACCGCCAAGGGAGAACACTGAAGCTTTCTTT.

This clonotype was counted at least ten times. The chain recombines TRBV9 with TRBJ2-3; maybe TRBD2 (5 bases). Trimming shortened V by 0 bases and J by 0 bases, and 8 bases separated the two germline ends. Germline V gene lookup returns CDR1 SGDLS and CDR2 YYNGEE. The CDR3 runs to 15 residues. The CDR3 bases are TGTGCCAGCAGCGTAGGTAGCGCCAGCACAGATACGCAGTATTTT. Encoded protein: CASSVGSASTDTQYF.

This clonotype turned up a few times. The rearrangement uses TRBV6-5 and TRBJ2-1; D unclear. V was trimmed by 5 bases and J by 7 bases, leaving 15 bases between them. From germline, CDR1 is MNHEY and CDR2 SVGAGI. This CDR3 region has 14 residues. The CDR3 region is CASSQKLISNEQFF. The CDR3, as DNA: TGTGCCAGCAGTCAGAAGCTAATTTCGAATGAGCAGTTCTTC.

J is TRBJ2-1 and V is TRBV29-1, with 8 nucleotides matching TRBD1. Trimming took 4 bases from V and 3 from J; bases not matched to a gene: 2. Per the germline V gene, CDR1 is SQVTM and CDR2 is ANQGSEA. The CDR3 loop spans 13 amino acids. In DNA, the CDR3 is TGCAGCGTTGGAGACAGGGGCTACAATGAGCAGTTCTTC. Protein: CSVGDRGYNEQFF.

This clonotype appeared a few times. The V and J genes are TRBV28 and TRBJ2-7; the match to TRBD2 covers 13 bases. This CDR3 is built from 16 residues. V lost 7 bases, J lost 2 bases, and 8 bases stayed unmatched. CDR1 is MDHEN, CDR2 SYDVKM, per germline. CDR3 in amino acids: CASKTSGRARAYEQYF. CDR3 nucleotide sequence: TGTGCCAGCAAAACTAGCGGGAGGGCCAGGGCCTACGAGCAGTACTTC.

This clonotype has more than one count but fewer than ten. The chain uses TRBV11-2 and TRBJ2-1; either TRBD1 or TRBD2 may fit D (5 bases each). The germline V gene has CDR1 SGHAT and CDR2 FQNNGV. V was shortened by 4 bases and J by 8 bases, with 18 bases between the two germline ends. CDR3 size: 15 residues. Written as DNA, the CDR3 is TGTGCCAGCAGCTCCCTCAATGGGGACCCCCATGAGCAGTTCTTC. Its translation: CASSSLNGDPHEQFF.

This clonotype was recorded a few times. This chain uses TRBV20-1 with TRBJ2-1, with 13 bases matching TRBD2. Germline V CDR1 and CDR2: DFQATT, SNEGSKA (reference sequence). This CDR3 has 13 residues. V lost 8 bases, J lost 7 bases, and 5 bases stayed unmatched. CDR3 protein: CSPTSGGPNEQFF. The CDR3 nucleotides read TGCAGTCCGACTAGCGGGGGGCCAAATGAGCAGTTCTTC.

The chain combines TRBV20-1 with TRBJ1-2; 7 nucleotides match TRBD1. The V and J ends lost 6 bases and 7 bases, in that order; junction bases with no gene match: 14. The CDR3 is 14 amino acids. Germline CDR1 reads DFQATT; CDR2 reads SNEGSKA (reference sequence). The CDR3 is CSALGQGGRSGYTF. The CDR3 nucleotides are TGCAGTGCCCTCGGGCAAGGGGGCAGGAGTGGCTACACCTTC.

This clonotype was picked up one time. One junction end does not reproduce the germline sequence, and a read error may be involved. The V and J genes are TRBV6-6 and TRBJ1-6; D gene unclear. Germline assignment: CDR1 MNHNY and CDR2 SVGAGI (reference sequence). The CDR3 consists of 13 residues. CDR3 region: CASSPAESRPPHF. The CDR3 region has the DNA TGTGCCAGCAGTCCTGCGGAATCTCGACCCCCCCACTTT.

This clonotype has a handful of counts. The chain couples TRBV27 to TRBJ2-1; a weak D match, TRBD2 (5 bases). The CDR3 loop spans 17 amino acids. Germline CDR1 and CDR2: MNHEY and SMNVEV (reference sequence). V lost 3 bases to trimming and J lost 0 bases, with 15 bases between them. The CDR3: CASSFRRAHLSYNEQFF. CDR3 DNA sequence: TGTGCCAGCAGTTTTAGGCGGGCTCATCTCTCCTACAATGAGCAGTTCTTC.

The chain couples TRBV7-2 to TRBJ2-2, with D unresolved. V was clipped by 6 bases and J by 4 bases, with 15 bases between them. Germline V gene sequence: CDR1 SGHTA, CDR2 FQGNSA. This CDR3 region has 15 residues. CDR3 loop: CASSLFPGPTGELFF. As DNA, the CDR3 is TGTGCCAGCAGTTTATTCCCTGGGCCCACCGGGGAGCTGTTTTTT.

The gene calls are TRBV7-8 and TRBJ1-2; 7 positions match TRBD1. The junction had 14 bases not matched to a gene; V was cut back by 6 bases and J by 7 bases. The CDR3 has 15 residues. Germline assignment: CDR1 SGHVS and CDR2 FQNEAQ. As DNA, the CDR3 is TGTGCCAGCAGTTCCGACAGGGAAGTCTTTGGTGGCTACACCTTC. It codes for CASSSDREVFGGYTF.

This clonotype was counted ten times or more. This chain links TRBV12-3 or TRBV12-4 with TRBJ2-3; 11 bases match TRBD2. CDR3 length: 15 amino acids. V shed 5 bases, J shed 6 bases, and the junction held 7 bases outside the gene matches. DNA for the CDR3: TGTGCCAGCAGTCCGGTGACTAGCGGGACGGATACGCAGTATTTT. It translates to CASSPVTSGTDTQYF.

This chain joins TRBV6-6 and TRBJ2-7; D possibly corresponds to TRBD1 (5 bases). Looked up from germline, CDR1 is MNHNY and CDR2 is SVGAGI (reference sequence). The CDR3 is 11 amino acids. V lost 6 bases, J lost 6 bases, and 9 bases lay in between. CDR3 nucleotide sequence: TGTGCCAGCAGCGACAGCCGCGAGCAGTACTTC. Translating it yields CASSDSREQYF.

The chain joins TRBV24-1 to TRBJ2-7; 10 bases agree with TRBD1. With 5 bases clipped from V and 6 bases from J, the junction kept 6 bases outside the gene matches. The germline V gene has CDR1 KGHDR and CDR2 SFDVKD. This CDR3 spans 14 amino acids. The CDR3 loop is CATSGQGAPREQYF. CDR3 DNA sequence: TGTGCCACCAGTGGACAGGGGGCCCCGCGCGAGCAGTACTTC.

The chain links TRBV18 to TRBJ2-3, with D unresolved. Germline lookup yields CDR1 KGHSH and CDR2 LQKENI. V was cut by 3 bases and J by 8 bases, with 18 bases left in between. This CDR3 is built from 15 residues. The CDR3 nucleotides are TGTGCCAGCTCACCCATCTTGGACGTCCCGGCTACGCAGTATTTT. This gives the protein CASSPILDVPATQYF.

This chain links TRBV4-3 with TRBJ2-3; D is undetermined. Trimming cost V 0 bases and J 2 bases, with 18 bases left between them. This CDR3 comprises 18 residues. Germline V gene data show CDR1 as LGHNA and CDR2 as YSLEER. The CDR3 sequence is CASSQDKGMSVPTDTQYF. CDR3 in DNA: TGCGCCAGCAGCCAAGATAAGGGCATGTCGGTCCCCACAGATACGCAGTATTTT.

The rearrangement links TRBV6-2 or TRBV6-3 to TRBJ2-4; TRBD1 agrees at 8 bases. J gave up 0 bases and V 5 bases, and 12 bases lay outside the gene matches. Germline V gene lookup returns CDR1 MNHEY and CDR2 SVGEGT. The CDR3 consists of 18 residues. The CDR3, as DNA: TGTGCCAGCAGTCCTCGCGACAGGGGCTTCTTAGCCAAAAACATTCAGTACTTC. Translated: CASSPRDRGFLAKNIQYF.

This clonotype turned up a few times. This sequence joins TRBV7-6 and TRBJ2-5; 9 bases line up with TRBD2. Germline trimming cut 4 bases from V and 5 bases from J; bases unmatched to any gene: 14. This CDR3 is 17 amino acids long. Germline V lookup: CDR1 SGHVS, CDR2 FNYEAQ. This CDR3 reads CASSSRGSGSNRETQYF. CDR3 sequence (DNA): TGTGCCAGCAGCTCCCGTGGTAGCGGGAGTAATCGGGAGACCCAGTACTTC.

The V call is TRBV25-1, the J call TRBJ1-2; D is unresolved. The CDR3 spans 13 residues. Germline-derived CDR1 and CDR2 are MGHDK and SYGVNS. The V and J ends lost 6 bases and 8 bases respectively, with 16 bases between them. CDR3 sequence reads: CASRNRCPQGYTF. The CDR3 DNA is TGTGCCAGCAGAAACCGGTGCCCTCAGGGCTACACCTTC.

This clonotype was recorded many times. This sequence joins TRBV29-1 and TRBJ2-1, with 10 nucleotides matching TRBD2. The CDR3 spans 14 residues. Germline CDR1 SQVTM, CDR2 ANQGSEA. J gave up 9 bases and V 6 bases, and 11 bases lay outside the gene matches. CDR3 amino acids: CSVDSGGKVSEQFF. The CDR3 DNA reads TGCAGCGTGGATAGCGGGGGGAAAGTTAGTGAGCAGTTCTTC.

Worth noting for this clonotype: This may arise from a read error, as a much more abundant clone is one base away. The rearrangement uses TRBV6-5 and TRBJ2-7; 11 bases map to TRBD2. J gave up 7 bases and V 4 bases, and 9 bases lay outside the gene matches. The CDR3 has 15 residues. The germline gives CDR1 MNHEY, CDR2 SVGAGI. The CDR3 loop is CASSSKTSGVNEQYF. DNA for the CDR3: TGTGCCAGCAGTTCCAAGACTAGCGGGGTAAATGAGCAGTACTTC.

This clonotype appeared a few times. The J gene is TRBJ2-1, the V gene TRBV3-1; possible D gene TRBD1, 6 bases. V was pared by 0 bases and J by 4 bases, with 10 bases between. This CDR3 comprises 15 residues. Germline CDR1 and CDR2: LGHDT and YNNKEL (reference sequence). The CDR3 DNA reads TGTGCCAGCAGCCAAGATAAACAGGGATACAATGAGCAGTTCTTC. It specifies CASSQDKQGYNEQFF.